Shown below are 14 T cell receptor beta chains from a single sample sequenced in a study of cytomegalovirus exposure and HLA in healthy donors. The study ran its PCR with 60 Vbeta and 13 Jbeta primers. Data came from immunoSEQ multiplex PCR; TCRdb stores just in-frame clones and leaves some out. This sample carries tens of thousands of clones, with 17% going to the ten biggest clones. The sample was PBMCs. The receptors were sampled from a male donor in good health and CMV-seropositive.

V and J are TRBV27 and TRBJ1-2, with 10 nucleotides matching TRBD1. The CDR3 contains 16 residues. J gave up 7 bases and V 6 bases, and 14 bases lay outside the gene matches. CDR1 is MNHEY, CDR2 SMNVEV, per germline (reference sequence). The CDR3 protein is CASSDLGTGEGFGYTF. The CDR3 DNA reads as TGTGCCAGCAGCGACCTGGGGACAGGGGAGGGATTTGGCTACACCTTC.

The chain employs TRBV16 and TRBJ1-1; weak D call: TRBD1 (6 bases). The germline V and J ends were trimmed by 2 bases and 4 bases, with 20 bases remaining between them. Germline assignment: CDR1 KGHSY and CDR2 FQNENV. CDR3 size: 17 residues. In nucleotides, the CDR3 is TGTGCCAGCAGCCAAGGTGGGGGCGATTCCCTCACCACTGAAGCTTTCTTT. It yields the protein CASSQGGGDSLTTEAFF.

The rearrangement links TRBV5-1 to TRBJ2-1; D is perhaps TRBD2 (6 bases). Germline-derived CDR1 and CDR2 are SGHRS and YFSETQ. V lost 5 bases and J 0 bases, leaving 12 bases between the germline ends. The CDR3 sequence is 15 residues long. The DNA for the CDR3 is TGCGCCAGCAGTGGATCCGGGAGCTCCTACAATGAGCAGTTCTTC. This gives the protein CASSGSGSSYNEQFF.

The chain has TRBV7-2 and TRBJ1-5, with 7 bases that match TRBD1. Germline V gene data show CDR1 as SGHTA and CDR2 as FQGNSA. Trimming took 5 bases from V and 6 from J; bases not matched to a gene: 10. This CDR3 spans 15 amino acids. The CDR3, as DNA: TGTGCCAGCAGCCCCCGGACAGGCCTAGGTCAGCCCCAGCATTTT. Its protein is CASSPRTGLGQPQHF.

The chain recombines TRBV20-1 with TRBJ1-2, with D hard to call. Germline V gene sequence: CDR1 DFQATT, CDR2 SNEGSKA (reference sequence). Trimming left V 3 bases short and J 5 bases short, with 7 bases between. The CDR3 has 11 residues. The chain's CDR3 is CSASQVYGYTF. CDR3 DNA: TGCAGTGCTAGCCAGGTGTATGGCTACACCTTC.

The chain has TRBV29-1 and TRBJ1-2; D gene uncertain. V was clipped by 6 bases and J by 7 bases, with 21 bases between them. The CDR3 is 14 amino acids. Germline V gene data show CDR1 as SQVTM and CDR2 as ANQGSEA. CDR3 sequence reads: CSVTGSQEGSGYTF. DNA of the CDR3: TGCAGCGTGACGGGGAGCCAAGAGGGCTCTGGCTACACCTTC. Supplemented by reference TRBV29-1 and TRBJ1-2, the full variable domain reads SAVISQKPSRDICQRGTSLTIQCQVDSQVTMMFWYRQQPGQSLTLIATANQGSEATYESGFVIDKFPISRPNLTFSTLTVSNMSPEDSSIYLCSVTGSQEGSGYTFGSGTRLTVV.

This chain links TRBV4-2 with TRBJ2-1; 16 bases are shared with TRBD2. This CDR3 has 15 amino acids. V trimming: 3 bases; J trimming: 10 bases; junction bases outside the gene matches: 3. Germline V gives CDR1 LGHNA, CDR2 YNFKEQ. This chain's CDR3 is CASSHPGLAGGEQFF. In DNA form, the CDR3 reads TGTGCCAGCAGCCACCCGGGACTAGCGGGAGGGGAGCAGTTCTTC.

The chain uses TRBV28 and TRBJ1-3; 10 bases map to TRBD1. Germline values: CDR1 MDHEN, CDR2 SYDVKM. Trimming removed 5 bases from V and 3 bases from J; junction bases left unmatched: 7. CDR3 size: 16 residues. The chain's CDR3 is CASSQPDRGSGNTIYF. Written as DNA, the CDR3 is TGTGCCAGCAGTCAACCGGACAGGGGGAGTGGAAACACCATATATTTT.

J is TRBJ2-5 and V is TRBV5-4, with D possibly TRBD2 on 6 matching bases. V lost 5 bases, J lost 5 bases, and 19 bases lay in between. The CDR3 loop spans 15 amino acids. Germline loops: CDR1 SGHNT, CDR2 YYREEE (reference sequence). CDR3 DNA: TGTGCCAGCAGTTACGCGGGACTCCAGAGGGAGACCCAGTACTTC. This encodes CASSYAGLQRETQYF. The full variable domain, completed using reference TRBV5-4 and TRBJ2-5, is ETGVTQSPTHLIKTRGQQVTLRCSSQSGHNTVSWYQQALGQGPQFIFQYYREEENGRGNFPPRFSGLQFPNYSSELNVNALELDDSALYLCASSYAGLQRETQYFGPGTRLLVL.

The CDR3 spells CASSAMGTTSGNTIYF. CDR3 nucleotides: TGCGCCAGCAGTGCAATGGGGACTACCTCTGGAAACACCATATATTTT. The V and J genes are TRBV5-1 and TRBJ1-3, with a tentative D call TRBD1 (5 bases). CDR1 is SGHRS, CDR2 YFSETQ, per germline. V gave up 5 bases and J gave up 0 bases, with 15 bases separating them. The CDR3 is made up of 16 amino acids.

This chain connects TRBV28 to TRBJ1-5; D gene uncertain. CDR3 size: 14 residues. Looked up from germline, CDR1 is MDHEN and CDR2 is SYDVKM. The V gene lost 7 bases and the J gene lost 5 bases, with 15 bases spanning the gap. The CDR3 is CASIRPSVDQPQHF. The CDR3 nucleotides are TGTGCCAGCATCCGACCAAGCGTCGATCAGCCCCAGCATTTT. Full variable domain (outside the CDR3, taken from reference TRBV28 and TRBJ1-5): DVKVTQSSRYLVKRTGEKVFLECVQDMDHENMFWYRQDPGLGLRLIYFSYDVKMKEKGDIPEGYSVSREKKERFSLILESASTNQTSMYLCASIRPSVDQPQHFGDGTRLSIL.

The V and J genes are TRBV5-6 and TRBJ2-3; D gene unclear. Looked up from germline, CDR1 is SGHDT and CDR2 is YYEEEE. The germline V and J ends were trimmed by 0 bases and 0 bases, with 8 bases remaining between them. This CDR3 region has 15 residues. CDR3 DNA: TGTGCCAGCAGCTTGGAAACGCGGAGCACAGATACGCAGTATTTT. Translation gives CASSLETRSTDTQYF.

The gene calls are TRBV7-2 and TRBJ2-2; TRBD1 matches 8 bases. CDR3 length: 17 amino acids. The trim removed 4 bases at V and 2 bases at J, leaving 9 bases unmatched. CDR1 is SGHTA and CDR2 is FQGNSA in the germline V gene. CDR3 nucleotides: TGTGCCAGCAGCTGGGTTGGACAGGGAGGTAACACCGGGGAGCTGTTTTTT. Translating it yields CASSWVGQGGNTGELFF.

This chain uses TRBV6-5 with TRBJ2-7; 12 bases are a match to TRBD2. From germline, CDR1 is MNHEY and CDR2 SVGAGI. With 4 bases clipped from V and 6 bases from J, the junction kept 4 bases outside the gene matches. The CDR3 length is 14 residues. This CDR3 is CASSSLAGGPEQYF. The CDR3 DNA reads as TGTGCCAGCAGTTCCCTAGCGGGAGGGCCCGAGCAGTACTTC.